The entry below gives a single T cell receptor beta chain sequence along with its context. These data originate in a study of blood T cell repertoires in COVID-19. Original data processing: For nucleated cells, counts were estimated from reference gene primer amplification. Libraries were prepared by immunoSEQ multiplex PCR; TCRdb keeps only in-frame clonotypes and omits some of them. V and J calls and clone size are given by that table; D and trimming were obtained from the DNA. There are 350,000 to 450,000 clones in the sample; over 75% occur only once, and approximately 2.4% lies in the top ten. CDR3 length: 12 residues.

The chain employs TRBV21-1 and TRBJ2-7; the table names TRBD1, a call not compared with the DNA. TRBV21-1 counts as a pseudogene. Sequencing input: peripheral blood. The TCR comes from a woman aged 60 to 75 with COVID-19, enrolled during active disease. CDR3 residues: CASHDRAHEQYF. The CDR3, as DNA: TGTGCCAGCCACGACAGGGCCCACGAGCAGTACTTC.